This T cell receptor beta chain was observed in a study of a mutant IDH1 vaccine in newly diagnosed glioma. Study details: Sex distribution of treated patients was about 60% male and around 38% female; mean age was around 40 years.

Germline trimming cut 6 bases from V and 5 bases from J; bases unmatched to any gene: 12. Germline CDR1 reads MNHEY; CDR2 reads SMNVEV (reference sequence). CDR3 length: 15 residues. Time point defined: week 47, end of study. The study gave 300 ug of mutant IDH1 20-mer peptide per vaccine dose, with topical imiquimod. Each donor presented with a new WHO grade 3 or 4 astrocytoma that tested IDH1-mutant and showed ATRX loss. The protocol was immunoSEQ multiplex PCR, while the TCRdb copy is restricted to in-frame clones and leaves out a portion. This table holds approximately 35,000 clones, 90% found once. Study-wide findings and caveats: Seemingly, pseudoprogression had no relation to changes in the top peripheral T cell clonotypes.

To note about this clone: What it binds is unknown.

The clonotype originates from a woman aged 40 to 55 with glioma. This chain uses TRBV27 with TRBJ1-2; TRBD1 matches 7 bases. Sequencing used PBMCs, obtained from a glioma patient whose treatment included an IDH1 peptide vaccine. The CDR3 nucleotides are TGTGCCAGCAGCCTAGTGGGGACAGTGAGATATGGCTACACCTTC. It translates to CASSLVGTVRYGYTF.